These 2 T cell receptor beta chains originate from one sample sequenced in a study of blood T cell repertoires in COVID-19. Libraries were prepared by immunoSEQ multiplex PCR; TCRdb keeps only in-frame clonotypes and omits some of them. The table records approximately 100,000 clones, roughly 90% of them present only once. Sequencing used peripheral blood. The receptors here all came from a woman aged 55 to 70 with acute or convalescent COVID-19.

V is TRBV7-2 and J is TRBJ1-2, with 9 bases fitting TRBD1. V gave up 9 bases and J gave up 0 bases; unmatched junction bases: 8. The germline V gene has CDR1 SGHTA and CDR2 FQGNSA. This CDR3 has 15 residues. The chain's CDR3 is CARSPQGATNYGYTF. CDR3 nucleotide sequence: TGTGCCAGATCTCCACAGGGGGCAACTAACTATGGCTACACCTTC.

The chain has TRBV24-1 and TRBJ2-1; D not certain. The CDR3 covers 13 residues. Germline V CDR1 and CDR2: KGHDR, SFDVKD. The V and J ends lost 3 bases and 7 bases respectively, with 9 bases between them. This CDR3 is CATSDPRRNEQFF. In DNA form, the CDR3 reads TGTGCCACCAGTGATCCCCGCAGGAATGAGCAGTTCTTC.